This T cell receptor beta chain is from a study of cytomegalovirus exposure and HLA in healthy donors. PCR employed 60 Vbeta and 13 Jbeta primers. Profiling relied on immunoSEQ multiplex PCR, and the TCRdb table lists in-frame clones only, not all of them. The table has about 180,000 clones, around 77% seen once. Findings of the study overall: In a later analysis, a missense DCLRE1C variant was linked to TCR beta V- and J-gene trimming. Previous analysis showed most TCR beta V segments were productive about 87% or about 30% of the time.

Germline loops: CDR1 SGHRS, CDR2 YFSETQ. The trim removed 2 bases at V and 3 bases at J, leaving 1 base unmatched. CDR3 length: 14 amino acids. Points on this clone: The antigen is unknown.

This chain connects TRBV5-1 to TRBJ2-2; 7 bases align to TRBD1. The sequenced sample was PBMCs. This TCR came from a man aged 55 to 69 in good health and CMV-seronegative. CDR3 in amino acids: CASSFTGDTGELFF. The DNA of the CDR3 is TGCGCCAGCAGCTTTACAGGGGACACCGGGGAGCTGTTTTTT.